Presented here are 3 T cell receptor beta chains from one specimen sequenced in a study of CD4 T cells in relation to SARS-CoV-2 and coronaviruses (dated by TCRdb to the early 2020s). CD4+ T cells from unexposed donors were collected before the COVID-19 pandemic (2011-2018). Following 10 days of culture, the EasySep CD4+ T cell isolation kit was used to isolate CD4+ T cells. The library came from the immunoSEQ multiplex PCR assay. Imported from immuneACCESS, the table was reduced by TCRdb to in-frame sequences with V and J called. These copies leave out some clones; in studies compared against another copy, an unresolved V gene accounts for under half, and the cause of the remainder is not known. Counted in this sample were some 20,000 clones; roughly 73% of them appeared once. The ten largest clones add up to 15% to 20% of the sample. For these TCRs, the target antigens are not known. Sequenced input: CD4+ T cells from PBMCs, cultured in vitro. The receptors originated from a human donor in good health.

This chain connects TRBV5-1 to TRBJ1-1; D not certain. CDR3 length: 13 amino acids. Between the trimmed V and J ends, which lost 4 bases and 4 bases, there was a span of 11 bases. Germline-derived CDR1 and CDR2 are SGHRS and YFSETQ. The CDR3 loop is CASSPLRSTEAFF. In DNA form, the CDR3 reads TGCGCCAGCAGCCCCCTACGAAGCACTGAAGCTTTCTTT.

The chain couples TRBV6-6 to TRBJ1-2; possibly TRBD1 for D (5 bases). Trimming pared 7 bases from V and 7 bases from J, leaving 10 bases between. The germline V gene encodes CDR1 MNHNY and CDR2 SVGAGI (reference sequence). The CDR3 extends over 11 amino acids. The chain's CDR3 is CASTGLGGYTF. The CDR3 DNA sequence: TGTGCCAGCACAGGGCTTGGTGGCTACACCTTC.

V gene TRBV19 combines with J gene TRBJ2-7; D not resolved. Germline V lookup: CDR1 LNHDA, CDR2 SQIVND (reference sequence). Trimming removed 5 bases at V and 6 bases at J, with 14 bases between. This CDR3 has 13 amino acids. CDR3 nucleotide sequence: TGTGCCAGTAGTCCTGGGCCGCGCCGCGAGCAGTACTTC. Amino acid sequence: CASSPGPRREQYF.